Below, 9 T cell receptor beta chains from the same sample are listed, as sequenced in a study of blood T cell repertoires in COVID-19. Clones were read by immunoSEQ multiplex PCR, and TCRdb kept only the in-frame ones, dropping some. The top ten clones hold approximately 1.8% of a sample with around 130,000 clones, approximately 84% of them seen once. Sequenced input: peripheral blood. Receptor source: a man in his 70s with acute or convalescent COVID-19.

The chain links TRBV6-1 to TRBJ1-5, with 9 bases fitting TRBD1. The V gene's germline CDR1 is MNHNS and CDR2 SASEGT. The junction had 9 bases not matched to a gene; V was cut back by 4 bases and J by 2 bases. This CDR3 spans 17 amino acids. The CDR3 DNA reads as TGTGCCAGCAGTGCATCACAGGGGGCGGTCGGCAATCAGCCCCAGCATTTT. It translates to CASSASQGAVGNQPQHF.

This chain links TRBV27 with TRBJ2-7; 8 nucleotides line up with TRBD2. The CDR3 has 15 residues. The ends lost 2 bases at V and 6 bases at J; junction bases unmatched: 9. Germline CDR1 reads MNHEY; CDR2 reads SMNVEV (reference sequence). CDR3 protein: CASSLQRGGIGEQYF. As DNA, the CDR3 is TGTGCCAGCAGTTTACAACGGGGGGGCATCGGCGAGCAGTACTTC.

This clone has a single count. The chain couples TRBV6-5 to TRBJ1-5, with 9 bases identical to TRBD1. CDR1 and CDR2 (germline): MNHEY, SVGAGI. The CDR3 totals 15 residues. Trimming cost V 6 bases and J 3 bases; bases outside gene matches: 6. CDR3: CASSPGTGTNQPQHF. CDR3 bases: TGTGCCAGCAGCCCAGGGACAGGGACCAATCAGCCCCAGCATTTT.

Only a few counts were recorded for this clone. V gene TRBV11-3 combines with J gene TRBJ1-1, with D uncertain. Trimming shortened V by 4 bases and J by 0 bases, and 6 bases separated the two germline ends. The CDR3 is 13 amino acids. Germline CDR1 and CDR2: SGHNT and YENEEA. CDR3 protein: CASSSNLNTEAFF. CDR3 bases: TGTGCCAGCAGCTCGAACTTGAACACTGAAGCTTTCTTT.

The chain combines TRBV27 with TRBJ2-7, with 8 nucleotides matching TRBD1. With 1 base clipped from V and 7 bases from J, the junction kept 12 bases outside the gene matches. Germline CDR1 is MNHEY and CDR2 is SMNVEV (reference sequence). This CDR3 is built from 16 residues. CDR3 in DNA: TGTGCCAGCAGTTTATTAATAGGACAGGGCCCTTGGGAGCAGTACTTC. It is translated as CASSLLIGQGPWEQYF.

The genes are TRBV18 and TRBJ2-5; 7 positions agree with TRBD1. From germline, CDR1 is KGHSH and CDR2 LQKENI. The CDR3 length is 17 residues. The ends lost 0 bases at V and 2 bases at J; junction bases unmatched: 9. The CDR3 sequence: CASSPPRGGAGQETQYF. For the CDR3, the DNA is TGTGCCAGCTCACCACCGAGAGGGGGCGCGGGTCAAGAGACCCAGTACTTC. Drawing the rest from reference TRBV18 and TRBJ2-5, the complete variable domain is NAGVMQNPRHLVRRRGQEARLRCSPMKGHSHVYWYRQLPEEGLKFMVYLQKENIIDESGMPKERFSAEFPKEGPSILRIQQVVRGDSAAYFCASSPPRGGAGQETQYFGPGTRLLVL.

J is TRBJ1-1 and V is TRBV3-1 (or the pseudogene TRBV3-2); TRBD1 agrees at 7 bases. This CDR3 comprises 14 residues. Germline V lookup: CDR1 LGHDT, CDR2 YNNKEL (reference sequence). Trimming at V came to 6 bases and at J to 4 bases, leaving 8 bases not matched to a gene. CDR3: CASSLRDSGTEAFF. Written as DNA, the CDR3 is TGTGCCAGCAGTCTTCGGGACAGTGGCACTGAAGCTTTCTTT.

This clone was counted only a few times. The genes are TRBV28 and TRBJ2-1; 7 bases match TRBD1. The CDR3 consists of 15 residues. V lost 4 bases and J lost 7; bases outside the gene matches: 10. The V gene's germline CDR1 is MDHEN and CDR2 SYDVKM. For the CDR3, the DNA is TGTGCCAGCAGTTCGGGACAGCCCGGCGGGAATGAGCAGTTCTTC. Translation gives CASSSGQPGGNEQFF.

The chain joins TRBV4-1 to TRBJ1-3; D possibly corresponds to TRBD1 (6 bases). V lost 1 base, J lost 2 bases, and 9 bases lay in between. Germline V lookup: CDR1 MGHRA, CDR2 YSYEKL. This CDR3 is 15 amino acids long. CDR3 region: CASSQGTATGNTIYF. The DNA for the CDR3 is TGCGCCAGCAGCCAAGGGACAGCTACTGGAAACACCATATATTTT.